This is a list of T cell receptor beta chains from one sample in a study of blood T cell repertoires in COVID-19. Produced via immunoSEQ multiplex PCR; TCRdb's table is partial and in-frame only. The table includes some 490,000 clones, 75% to 90% detected once. Material: PBMCs or T cells enriched from blood (not recorded which). All receptors derive from a woman aged 60-75 years who had recovered from COVID-19. Each CDR3 is given with its conserved first and last residue. D genes are given only for firm matches. Only part of the rows carry a size: once, few, many, or a class if the clone is expanded.

TRBJ2-1	TRBD2	-	TRBV30	TGTGCCTGGAGTAGGTTCGAGCGGGGGGGTCGAAGTTCCTACAATGAGCAGTTCTTC	CAWSRFERGGRSSYNEQFF
TRBJ1-6	-	-	TRBV5-5	TGTGCCAGCCTGGGGGAGGAGAGCTCCTATAATTCACCCCTCCACTTT	CASLGEESSYNSPLHF
TRBJ1-6	-	-	TRBV27	TGTGCCAGCAGTTTCACTGGTTCACCCCTCCACTTT	CASSFTGSPLHF
TRBJ2-1	-	once	TRBV5-1	TGCGCCAGCAGCTACCTAGGGGGAATGAGCTCCTACAATGAGCAGTTCTTC	CASSYLGGMSSYNEQFF
TRBJ1-5	-	-	TRBV19	TGTGCCAGTAGTATAGTACACCTCGCCCCCAATCAGCCCCAGCATTTT	CASSIVHLAPNQPQHF
TRBJ1-4	TRBD1	-	TRBV5-1	TGCGCCAGCAGCTCTGGGACAGTTAATGAAAAACTGTTTTTT	CASSSGTVNEKLFF
TRBJ2-1	TRBD1	once	TRBV11-3	TGTGCCAGCAGCACCCGACAGGGGGCATCCTACAATGAGCAGTTCTTC	CASSTRQGASYNEQFF
TRBJ2-3	-	-	TRBV9	TGTGCCAGCAACTTTATTAGAGATACGCAGTATTTT	CASNFIRDTQYF
TRBJ1-4	TRBD1	-	TRBV30	TGTGCCTGGGGACAGGGTCCTGAAAAACTGTTTTTT	CAWGQGPEKLFF
TRBJ2-1	-	-	TRBV9	TGTGCCAGCAGCGTAGCGGGGTTAAGCTCCTACAATGAGCAGTTCTTC	CASSVAGLSSYNEQFF
TRBJ2-1	TRBD2	-	TRBV10-3	TGTGCCATCAGTGGGACTAGCGGGTCCTCCTACAATGAGCAGTTCTTC	CAISGTSGSSYNEQFF
TRBJ1-1	-	-	TRBV18	TGTGCCAGCTCACCGGGGGGGGGCTGGATGATGAACACTGAAGCTTTCTTT	CASSPGGGWMMNTEAFF
TRBJ2-3	-	-	TRBV6-4	TGTGCCAGCAGTGATAGCGTAGTCACAGATACGCAGTATTTT	CASSDSVVTDTQYF
TRBJ2-3	-	once	TRBV6-1	TGTGCCAGCAGTGACCAAGGACATATCGGCACAGATACGCAGTATTTT	CASSDQGHIGTDTQYF
TRBJ1-3	TRBD1	-	TRBV18	TGTGCCAGCTCTCAAGGGGGACAGCGCTCTGGAAACACCATATATTTT	CASSQGGQRSGNTIYF
TRBJ1-4	-	-	TRBV25-1	TGTGCCAGCAGTGACTGGGGCAGTGGCACTGAAAAACTGTTTTTT	CASSDWGSGTEKLFF
TRBJ1-6	-	-	TRBV19	TGTGCCAGTACCGCGGTTGAGAATTCACCCCTCCACTTT	CASTAVENSPLHF
TRBJ1-1	-	-	TRBV12-3/TRBV12-4	TGTGCCAGCACCCCCAGTGAGAACACTGAAGCTTTCTTT	CASTPSENTEAFF
TRBJ1-2	TRBD1	once	TRBV24-1	TGTGCCACCAGTGATCCGACAGGGGAGGGTTACTATGGCTACACCTTC	CATSDPTGEGYYGYTF
TRBJ2-7	-	few	TRBV5-5	TGTGCCAGCAGCATTTCGCTCCAGGGTGCCGAGCAGTACTTC	CASSISLQGAEQYF
TRBJ1-2	-	-	TRBV29-1	TGCAGCGTTGAAGAACCAGGGTCCTATGGCTACACCTTC	CSVEEPGSYGYTF
TRBJ1-2	-	-	TRBV2	TGTGCCAGCCCAGACTATGGCTACACCTTC	CASPDYGYTF
TRBJ2-3	TRBD2	-	TRBV3-1/TRBV3-2	TGTGCCAGCAGCCGCACTAGCGGGGGGGCTAAAACAGATACGCAGTATTTT	CASSRTSGGAKTDTQYF
TRBJ1-1	-	-	TRBV6-5	TGTGCCAGCAGTTACCCCCAGGCAGGGAACACTGAAGCTTTCTTT	CASSYPQAGNTEAFF
TRBJ1-1	-	-	TRBV5-1	TGCGCCAGCAGCCGATCCGGGGAGAACACTGAAGCTTTCTTT	CASSRSGENTEAFF
TRBJ1-1	-	-	TRBV9	TGTGCCAGCAGCGTCGAGGTGACGACCGTTGAAGCTTTCTTT	CASSVEVTTVEAFF
TRBJ1-5	TRBD1	few	TRBV12-3/TRBV12-4	TGTGCCAGCAGGATTACAGGGGAAGGTCCCCAGCATTTT	CASRITGEGPQHF